Each of the 10 T cell receptor beta chains below was sequenced from the same sample in a study of T cell responses to AZD1222 COVID-19 vaccine. Profiling relied on immunoSEQ multiplex PCR, and the TCRdb table lists in-frame clones only, not all of them. The profile shows tens of thousands of clones, around 90% of them singletons. Sequences were derived from peripheral blood, sampled on day 0 of MenACWY control vaccination. These receptors all stem from an adult in good health.

J is TRBJ1-3 and V is TRBV11-2; D is ambiguous. Germline values: CDR1 SGHAT, CDR2 FQNNGV. The germline V and J ends were trimmed by 5 bases and 0 bases, with 11 bases remaining between them. This CDR3 spans 15 amino acids. This CDR3 is CASSPHTGSGNTIYF. The CDR3 DNA sequence: TGTGCCAGCAGCCCCCACACGGGCTCTGGAAACACCATATATTTT.

The chain joins TRBV29-1 to TRBJ1-2; no definite D call. Per the germline V gene, CDR1 is SQVTM and CDR2 is ANQGSEA. The CDR3 sequence is 10 residues long. The V and J ends lost 5 bases and 8 bases respectively, with 9 bases between them. The CDR3, as DNA: TGCAGCGTTTACGATAACGGCTACACCTTC. Encoded protein: CSVYDNGYTF.

Comment on this clone: A read error may account for a junction end that differs from germline. The chain combines TRBV6-2 or TRBV6-3 with TRBJ2-7, with 8 positions matching TRBD1. The germline V gene encodes CDR1 MNHEY and CDR2 SVGEGT. CDR3 length: 11 residues. CDR3 in amino acids: CASSHRDRFGF. CDR3 DNA sequence: TGTGCCAGCAGCCACCGGGACAGGTTCGGGTTC.

The chain recombines TRBV11-2 with TRBJ2-7, with 8 bases that match TRBD1. With 2 bases clipped from V and 4 bases from J, the junction kept 4 bases outside the gene matches. Germline values: CDR1 SGHAT, CDR2 FQNNGV. CDR3 length: 14 residues. The CDR3 spells CASSLSGGTYEQYF. CDR3 DNA sequence: TGTGCCAGCAGCTTATCAGGGGGCACTTACGAGCAGTACTTC.

This sequence joins TRBV3-1 (or the pseudogene TRBV3-2) and TRBJ1-2; D is unclear. CDR3 length: 16 residues. CDR1 LGHDT and CDR2 YNNKEL come from the germline V gene (reference sequence). Deletions cut 1 base from V and 0 bases from J, with 12 bases between. In DNA, the CDR3 is TGTGCCAGCAGCCAAGGTCGAGGTTATTCTAACTATGGCTACACCTTC. This translates into CASSQGRGYSNYGYTF.

The J gene is TRBJ2-1, the V gene TRBV7-3; a weak D match, TRBD2 (7 bases). Germline-derived CDR1 and CDR2 are SGHTA and FQGTGA. V dropped 4 bases and J dropped 0 bases, with 16 bases sitting between them. CDR3 length equals 17 residues. The DNA for the CDR3 is TGTGCCAGCAGCTCAATGGGGGGGCCTAGCTCCTACAATGAGCAGTTCTTC. Its translation is CASSSMGGPSSYNEQFF.

This clone was detected a few times. This chain joins TRBV9 and TRBJ2-1, with TRBD2 as a possible D gene (5 bases). The germline V gene has CDR1 SGDLS and CDR2 YYNGEE. CDR3 length: 14 residues. The V and J ends lost 3 bases and 5 bases respectively, with 12 bases between them. The CDR3, as DNA: TGTGCCAGCAGCGGGACTTGGAGAGACAATGAGCAGTTCTTC. Its protein product is CASSGTWRDNEQFF.

This sequence joins TRBV10-3 and TRBJ1-2, with D possibly TRBD1 on 6 matching bases. The CDR3 totals 13 residues. Germline V lookup: CDR1 ENHRY, CDR2 SYGVKD. V lost 3 bases and J 8 bases, leaving 13 bases between the germline ends. The CDR3 DNA sequence: TGTGCCATCAGTGACCCAGGGGCCCTCGGCTACACCTTC. Translated, it gives CAISDPGALGYTF.

The chain is built from TRBV27 and TRBJ2-1; D is undetermined. The V gene lost 6 bases and the J gene lost 5 bases, with 8 bases spanning the gap. CDR3 length: 12 amino acids. Germline lookup yields CDR1 MNHEY and CDR2 SMNVEV (reference sequence). The CDR3 region is CASSVGHNEQFF. Here the CDR3 DNA reads TGTGCCAGCAGCGTGGGCCACAATGAGCAGTTCTTC.

In this sample, this clone turned up a few times. This chain links TRBV11-2 with TRBJ2-7, with D unclear. V was cut by 0 bases and J by 2 bases, with 8 bases left in between. Germline CDR1 and CDR2: SGHAT and FQNNGV. CDR3 length: 14 amino acids. CDR3 nucleotide sequence: TGTGCCAGCAGCTTAGATCTGAGGACCTACGAGCAGTACTTC. This encodes CASSLDLRTYEQYF.